Presented here are 3 T cell receptor beta chains from one specimen sequenced in a study of cytomegalovirus exposure and HLA in healthy donors. The table came from immunoSEQ multiplex PCR; TCRdb's copy has only in-frame clones and leaves some out. The sample has 150,000 or so clones, just over 85% seen once. Sequencing input: PBMCs. The source of these receptors is a human donor in good health.

The V call is TRBV5-1, the J call TRBJ1-2, with TRBD1 matching over 10 bases. J gave up 5 bases and V 5 bases, and 9 bases lay outside the gene matches. Germline loops: CDR1 SGHRS, CDR2 YFSETQ. There are 15 residues in the CDR3. CDR3 in amino acids: CASRSSTGGGYGYTF. Written as DNA, the CDR3 is TGCGCCAGCAGATCATCGACAGGGGGCGGATATGGCTACACCTTC.

The genes are TRBV7-9 and TRBJ2-1; TRBD1 matches 10 bases. The CDR3 runs 17 residues. V gave up 5 bases and J gave up 7 bases; unmatched junction bases: 14. CDR1 and CDR2 (germline): SEHNR, FQNEAQ (reference sequence). CDR3 protein: CASSEIAIRDRGNEQFF. The CDR3 region has the DNA TGTGCCAGCAGCGAGATCGCAATCCGGGACAGGGGAAATGAGCAGTTCTTC.

The J gene is TRBJ2-7, the V gene TRBV10-2; 12 nucleotides agree with TRBD2. The CDR3 length is 15 residues. Trimming at V came to 6 bases and at J to 5 bases, leaving 8 bases not matched to a gene. Germline V gene lookup returns CDR1 WSHSY and CDR2 SAAADI. CDR3 protein: CASRTSGSRWDEQYF. CDR3 DNA: TGCGCCAGCAGGACTAGCGGGAGTCGTTGGGACGAGCAGTACTTC.